Following are 18 T cell receptor beta chains from one sample sequenced in a study of T cell responses to AZD1222 COVID-19 vaccine. Sequencing was performed with immunoSEQ multiplex PCR; in TCRdb, only in-frame clones are kept and a portion is missing. The sample includes about 81,000 clones, roughly 90% of them seen just once. The material sequenced was peripheral blood, taken 28 days after the second AZD1222 dose. These TCRs come from an adult who received the AZD1222 COVID-19 vaccine.

The chain employs TRBV4-2 and TRBJ2-3; D call uncertain. The length of the CDR3 is 16 residues. The germline gives CDR1 LGHNA, CDR2 YNFKEQ. V was pared by 0 bases and J by 0 bases, with 10 bases between. The CDR3 protein is CASSQDPAGSTDTQYF. The CDR3 DNA is TGTGCCAGCAGCCAAGACCCGGCAGGTAGCACAGATACGCAGTATTTT.

This clone came up once. The V and J genes are TRBV27 and TRBJ2-1, with 13 nucleotides matching TRBD2. Germline CDR1 is MNHEY and CDR2 is SMNVEV (reference sequence). V lost 5 bases, J lost 4 bases, and 8 bases stayed unmatched. The CDR3 contains 17 residues. CDR3 nucleotides: TGTGCCAGCAGTAACCTGGGACTAGCGGGATTATACAATGAGCAGTTCTTC. Residues: CASSNLGLAGLYNEQFF.

The chain links TRBV11-2 to TRBJ2-3, with D perhaps matching TRBD1 (6 bases). Germline V CDR1 and CDR2: SGHAT, FQNNGV. There are 15 residues in the CDR3. The V end was cut by 5 bases, the J end by 1 base, with 13 bases between. This chain's CDR3 is CASSQTGLGTDTQYF. The CDR3, as DNA: TGTGCCAGCAGCCAAACAGGGTTGGGCACAGATACGCAGTATTTT.

The sample holds one count of this clone. This chain connects TRBV7-9 to TRBJ2-2; 9 positions agree with TRBD1. The CDR3 is 16 amino acids. Germline assignment: CDR1 SEHNR and CDR2 FQNEAQ (reference sequence). Trimming took 1 base from V and 1 from J; bases not matched to a gene: 1. The CDR3 loop is CASSLGQGVNTGELFF. CDR3 in DNA: TGTGCCAGCAGCTTAGGACAGGGGGTGAACACCGGGGAGCTGTTTTTT.

The chain links TRBV7-2 to TRBJ2-1, with TRBD2 as a possible D gene (6 bases). The length of the CDR3 is 16 residues. The germline V gene has CDR1 SGHTA and CDR2 FQGNSA. The V and J ends lost 6 bases and 0 bases respectively, with 15 bases between them. CDR3: CASRRTMRSSYNEQFF. The CDR3 bases are TGTGCCAGCAGGAGGACTATGCGAAGCTCCTACAATGAGCAGTTCTTC.

The V gene is TRBV10-3, the J gene TRBJ2-7; 14 bases agree with TRBD2. This CDR3 is 18 amino acids long. The V gene end was trimmed by 3 bases and the J gene end by 3 bases; junction bases not matched to a gene: 10. Germline-derived CDR1 and CDR2 are ENHRY and SYGVKD. CDR3 DNA sequence: TGTGCCATCAGTGAAGCGACTAGCGGGAGGGCCTGGAACTACGAGCAGTACTTC. As protein: CAISEATSGRAWNYEQYF.

As to this clone: This sample also contains other DNA sequences that code for the same CDR3. The chain couples TRBV18 to TRBJ1-5; D possibly corresponds to TRBD1 (5 bases). V shed 2 bases and J shed 5 bases, with 7 bases lying between them. The CDR3 has 13 amino acids. CDR1 and CDR2 from the germline V gene are KGHSH and LQKENI. As DNA, the CDR3 is TGTGCCAGCTCACCAGGCAGGGATCAGCCCCAGCATTTT. Protein: CASSPGRDQPQHF.

This chain uses TRBV5-1 with TRBJ1-3, with D maybe TRBD1 (5 bases). Germline V gene sequence: CDR1 SGHRS, CDR2 YFSETQ. This CDR3 is 17 amino acids long. The V end lost 4 bases, the J end lost 4 bases, and 21 bases lay between the germline ends. The CDR3, as DNA: TGCGCCAGCAGCCTGGGAGGGACCGCGGTCGGAGGAAACACCATATATTTT. Residues: CASSLGGTAVGGNTIYF.

This clone was counted only a few times. The rearrangement uses TRBV5-4 and TRBJ2-2, with D perhaps assigned TRBD1 or TRBD2 (6 bases each). V shed 4 bases and J shed 4 bases, with 8 bases lying between them. CDR3 length: 13 amino acids. Germline-derived CDR1 and CDR2 are SGHNT and YYREEE (reference sequence). The CDR3 sequence: CASSRGRTGELFF. CDR3 coding DNA: TGTGCCAGCAGCCGGGGGCGCACCGGGGAGCTGTTTTTT. The variable domain in full, completed from reference TRBV5-4 and TRBJ2-2, reads ETGVTQSPTHLIKTRGQQVTLRCSSQSGHNTVSWYQQALGQGPQFIFQYYREEENGRGNFPPRFSGLQFPNYSSELNVNALELDDSALYLCASSRGRTGELFFGEGSRLTVL.

The chain carries TRBV6-1 and TRBJ1-5; possible D gene TRBD1, 6 bases. The germline gives CDR1 MNHNS, CDR2 SASEGT. The CDR3 is 15 amino acids. V was pared by 0 bases and J by 7 bases, with 13 bases between. The DNA for the CDR3 is TGTGCCAGCAGTGAAGCGCTGGGGGGGCGACAGCCCCAGCATTTT. Translated, it gives CASSEALGGRQPQHF.

This chain joins TRBV18 and TRBJ2-7, with D tentatively TRBD2 (6 bases). The CDR3 runs to 12 residues. Germline assignment: CDR1 KGHSH and CDR2 LQKENI. Deletions cut 2 bases from V and 7 bases from J, with 9 bases between. CDR3 sequence reads: CASSPFAGEQYF. The CDR3 bases are TGTGCCAGCTCACCATTTGCGGGAGAGCAGTACTTC.

This chain links TRBV9 with TRBJ2-3; D is unclear. Germline assignment: CDR1 SGDLS and CDR2 YYNGEE. This CDR3 has 14 amino acids. V was trimmed by 4 bases and J by 3 bases, leaving 12 bases between them. The CDR3 spells CASSRHRETDTQYF. The CDR3 DNA is TGTGCCAGCAGCAGGCATCGAGAGACAGATACGCAGTATTTT.

The rearrangement links TRBV7-8 to TRBJ1-6; D possibly corresponds to TRBD1 (5 bases). Germline CDR1 and CDR2: SGHVS and FQNEAQ. V was clipped by 5 bases and J by 8 bases, with 16 bases between them. This CDR3 comprises 15 residues. Here the CDR3 DNA reads TGTGCCAGCAGCCCAGGGTGGGACCGCGATTCACCCCTCCACTTT. Translated: CASSPGWDRDSPLHF.

J is TRBJ2-7 and V is TRBV3-1 (or the pseudogene TRBV3-2); 7 bases are a match to TRBD2. The germline gives CDR1 LGHDT, CDR2 YNNKEL (reference sequence). The V and J ends lost 4 bases and 1 base, in that order; junction bases with no gene match: 1. This CDR3 contains 13 residues. Here the CDR3 DNA reads TGTGCCAGCAGCCCTAGCGGTTCCTACGAGCAGTACTTC. This translates into CASSPSGSYEQYF.

The chain couples TRBV19 to TRBJ2-7, with 7 bases matching TRBD2. The length of the CDR3 is 13 residues. Looked up from germline, CDR1 is LNHDA and CDR2 is SQIVND (reference sequence). The junction had 5 bases not matched to a gene; V was cut back by 6 bases and J by 3 bases. CDR3 in amino acids: CASSTTSSYEQYF. The CDR3 coding sequence is TGTGCCAGTAGCACGACTAGCAGCTACGAGCAGTACTTC.

This clone occurred a few times. This chain joins TRBV10-3 and TRBJ2-1, with 7 bases identical to TRBD1. Germline loops: CDR1 ENHRY, CDR2 SYGVKD. The CDR3 sequence is 12 residues long. Unmatched junction bases numbered 0, after V lost 6 bases and J lost 4 bases. The CDR3 here is CAIRTGYNEQFF. CDR3 DNA sequence: TGTGCCATCAGGACAGGGTACAATGAGCAGTTCTTC.

The CDR3 sequence: CASSPGQGGYGYTF. The CDR3 coding sequence is TGTGCCAGCAGCCCAGGACAGGGAGGCTATGGCTACACCTTC. The rearrangement uses TRBV28 and TRBJ1-2; the match to TRBD1 covers 8 bases. CDR1 MDHEN and CDR2 SYDVKM come from the germline V gene. Trimming cost V 6 bases and J 4 bases; bases outside gene matches: 7. The CDR3 loop spans 14 amino acids.

The CDR3 DNA reads as TGTGCCAGCAGCCAGCAAGAATCTGAAGCTTTCTTT. Its protein is CASSQQESEAFF. V and J are TRBV3-1 (or the pseudogene TRBV3-2) and TRBJ1-1, with D uncertain. The germline gives CDR1 LGHDT, CDR2 YNNKEL (reference sequence). The CDR3 covers 12 residues. Trimming cost V 3 bases and J 6 bases, with 8 bases left between them.